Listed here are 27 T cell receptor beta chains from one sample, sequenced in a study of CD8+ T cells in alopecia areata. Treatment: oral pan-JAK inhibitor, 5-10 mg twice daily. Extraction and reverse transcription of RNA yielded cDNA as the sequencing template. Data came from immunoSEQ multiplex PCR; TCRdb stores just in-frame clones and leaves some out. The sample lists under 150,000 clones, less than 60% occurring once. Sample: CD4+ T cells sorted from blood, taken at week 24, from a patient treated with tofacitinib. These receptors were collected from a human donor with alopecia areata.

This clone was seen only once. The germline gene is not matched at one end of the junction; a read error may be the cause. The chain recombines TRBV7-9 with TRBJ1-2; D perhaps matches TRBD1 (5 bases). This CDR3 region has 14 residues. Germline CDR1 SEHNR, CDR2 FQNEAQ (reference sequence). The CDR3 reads CASTLMTASYGYTF. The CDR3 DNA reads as TGTGCCAGCACCTTAATGACAGCCTCCTATGGCTACACCTTC.

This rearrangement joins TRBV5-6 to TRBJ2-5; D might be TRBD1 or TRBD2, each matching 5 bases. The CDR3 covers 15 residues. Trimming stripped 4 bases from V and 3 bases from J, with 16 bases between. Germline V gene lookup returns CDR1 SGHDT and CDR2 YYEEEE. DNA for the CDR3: TGTGCCAGCAGCCAGACCGGGAACAGGAAAGAGACCCAGTACTTC. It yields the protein CASSQTGNRKETQYF.

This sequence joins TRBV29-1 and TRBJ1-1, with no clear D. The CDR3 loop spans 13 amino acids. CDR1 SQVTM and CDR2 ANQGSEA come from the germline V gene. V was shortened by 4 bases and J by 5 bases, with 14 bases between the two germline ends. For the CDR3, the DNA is TGCAGCGTTGGGAGGGTCCGGGCGACTGAAGCTTTCTTT. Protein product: CSVGRVRATEAFF.

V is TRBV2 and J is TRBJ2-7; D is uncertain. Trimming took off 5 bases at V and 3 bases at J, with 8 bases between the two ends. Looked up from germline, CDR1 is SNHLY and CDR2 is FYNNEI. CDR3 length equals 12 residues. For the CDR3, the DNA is TGTGCCAGCAGTCTTGAGAACTACGAGCAGTACTTC. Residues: CASSLENYEQYF.

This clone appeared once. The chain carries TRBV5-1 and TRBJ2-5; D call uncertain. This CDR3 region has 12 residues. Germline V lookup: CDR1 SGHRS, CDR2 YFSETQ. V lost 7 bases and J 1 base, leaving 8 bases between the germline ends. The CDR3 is CASGVLQETQYF. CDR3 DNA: TGCGCCAGCGGAGTTCTCCAAGAGACCCAGTACTTC.

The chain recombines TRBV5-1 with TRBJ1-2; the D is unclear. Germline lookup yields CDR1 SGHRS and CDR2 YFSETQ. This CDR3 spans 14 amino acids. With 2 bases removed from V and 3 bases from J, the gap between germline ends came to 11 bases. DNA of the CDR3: TGCGCCAGCAGCTTCGCCGGGCAGGACTATGGCTACACCTTC. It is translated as CASSFAGQDYGYTF.

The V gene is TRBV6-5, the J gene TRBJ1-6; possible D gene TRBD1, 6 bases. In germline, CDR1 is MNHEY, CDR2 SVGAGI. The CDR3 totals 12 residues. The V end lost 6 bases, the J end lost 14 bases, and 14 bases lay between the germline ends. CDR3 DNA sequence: TGTGCCAGCAGCACAGGGATTTCGGCCCTCCACTTT. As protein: CASSTGISALHF.

CDR3: CASSLGGYQETQYF. The CDR3 DNA reads TGCGCCAGCAGCCTCGGGGGTTACCAAGAGACCCAGTACTTC. The V gene is TRBV5-1, the J gene TRBJ2-5; D is perhaps TRBD2 (6 bases). Germline V gene data show CDR1 as SGHRS and CDR2 as YFSETQ. This CDR3 is 14 amino acids long. V was cut by 4 bases and J by 0 bases, with 10 bases left in between. The whole variable domain, remainder taken from reference TRBV5-1 and TRBJ2-5, is KAGVTQTPRYLIKTRGQQVTLSCSPISGHRSVSWYQQTPGQGLQFLFEYFSETQRNKGNFPGRFSGRQFSNSRSEMNVSTLELGDSALYLCASSLGGYQETQYFGPGTRLLVL.

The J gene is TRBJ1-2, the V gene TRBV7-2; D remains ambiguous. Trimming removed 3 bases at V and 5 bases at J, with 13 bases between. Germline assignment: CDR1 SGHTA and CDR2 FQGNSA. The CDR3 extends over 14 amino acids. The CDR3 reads CASSFKGPTYGYTF. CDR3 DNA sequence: TGTGCCAGCAGCTTTAAAGGCCCGACTTATGGCTACACCTTC.

CDR3 in amino acids: CASSLEVAYEQYF. For the CDR3, the DNA is TGTGCCAGCAGCTTAGAAGTCGCCTACGAGCAGTACTTC. This chain links TRBV7-2 with TRBJ2-7, with D unresolved. Trimming stripped 1 base from V and 2 bases from J, with 6 bases between. Germline CDR1 and CDR2: SGHTA and FQGNSA. CDR3 length: 13 amino acids.

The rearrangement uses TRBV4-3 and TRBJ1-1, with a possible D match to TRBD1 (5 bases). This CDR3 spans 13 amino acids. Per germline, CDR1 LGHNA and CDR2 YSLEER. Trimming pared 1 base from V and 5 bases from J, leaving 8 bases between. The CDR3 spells CASSQGGWTEAFF. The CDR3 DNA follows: TGCGCCAGCAGCCAAGGGGGGTGGACTGAAGCTTTCTTT.

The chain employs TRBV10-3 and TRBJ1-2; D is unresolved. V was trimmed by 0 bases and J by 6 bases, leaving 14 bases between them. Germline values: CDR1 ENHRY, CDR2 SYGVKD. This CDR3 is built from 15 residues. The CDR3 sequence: CAISESRLGSDGYTF. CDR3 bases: TGTGCCATCAGTGAGTCGAGGCTCGGCAGTGATGGCTACACCTTC.

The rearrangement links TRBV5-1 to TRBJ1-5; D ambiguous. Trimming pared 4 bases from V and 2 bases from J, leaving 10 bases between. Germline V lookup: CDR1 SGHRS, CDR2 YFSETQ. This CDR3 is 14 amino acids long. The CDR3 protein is CASSPDGGNQPQHF. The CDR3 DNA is TGCGCCAGCAGCCCGGACGGTGGCAATCAGCCCCAGCATTTT.

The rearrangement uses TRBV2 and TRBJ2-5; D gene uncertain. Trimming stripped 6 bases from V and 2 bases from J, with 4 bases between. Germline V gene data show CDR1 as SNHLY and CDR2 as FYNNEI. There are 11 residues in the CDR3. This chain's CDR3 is CASRTQETQYF. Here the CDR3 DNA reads TGTGCCAGCAGGACTCAAGAGACCCAGTACTTC.

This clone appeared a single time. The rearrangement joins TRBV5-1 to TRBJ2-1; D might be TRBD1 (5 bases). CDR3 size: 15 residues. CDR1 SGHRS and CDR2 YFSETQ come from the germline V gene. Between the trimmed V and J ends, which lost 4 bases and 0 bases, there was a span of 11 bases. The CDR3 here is CASSGQGSSYNEQFF. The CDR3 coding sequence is TGCGCCAGCAGCGGCCAGGGCAGCTCCTACAATGAGCAGTTCTTC.

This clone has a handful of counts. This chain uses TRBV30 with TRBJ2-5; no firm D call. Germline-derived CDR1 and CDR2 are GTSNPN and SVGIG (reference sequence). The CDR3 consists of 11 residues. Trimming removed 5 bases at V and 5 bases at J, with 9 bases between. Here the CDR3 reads CAWEMGETQYF. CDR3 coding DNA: TGTGCCTGGGAGATGGGGGAGACCCAGTACTTC.

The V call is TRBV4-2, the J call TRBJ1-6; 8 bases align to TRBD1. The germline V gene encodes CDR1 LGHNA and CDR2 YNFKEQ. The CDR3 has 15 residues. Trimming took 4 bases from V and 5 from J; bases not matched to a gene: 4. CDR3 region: CASSLADRDNSPLHF. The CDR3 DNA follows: TGTGCCAGCAGCCTGGCGGACAGGGATAATTCACCCCTCCACTTT.

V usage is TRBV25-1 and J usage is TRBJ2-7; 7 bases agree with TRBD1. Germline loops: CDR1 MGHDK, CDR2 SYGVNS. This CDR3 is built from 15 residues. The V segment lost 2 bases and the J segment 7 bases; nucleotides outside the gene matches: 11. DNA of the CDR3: TGTGCCAGCAGTGAAACAGGGGCCCTTATGAAGGAGCAGTACTTC. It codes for CASSETGALMKEQYF.

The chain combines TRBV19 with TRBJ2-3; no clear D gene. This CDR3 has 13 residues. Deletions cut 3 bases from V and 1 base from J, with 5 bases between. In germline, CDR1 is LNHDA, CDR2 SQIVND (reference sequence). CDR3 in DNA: TGTGCCAGTAGTATGGTTCGCACAGATACGCAGTATTTT. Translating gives CASSMVRTDTQYF.

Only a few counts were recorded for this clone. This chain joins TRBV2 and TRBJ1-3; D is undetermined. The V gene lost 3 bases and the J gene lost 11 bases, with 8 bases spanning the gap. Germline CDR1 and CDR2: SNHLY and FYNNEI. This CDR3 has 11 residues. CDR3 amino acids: CASSERDAIYF. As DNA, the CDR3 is TGTGCCAGCAGTGAGAGAGACGCCATATATTTT.

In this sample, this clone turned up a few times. DNA of the CDR3: TGTGCCAGCAGCCAAGTTACCGGGGGCACTGAAGCTTTCTTT. Translation: CASSQVTGGTEAFF. The rearrangement links TRBV14 to TRBJ1-1, with D maybe TRBD1 (5 bases). The CDR3 loop spans 14 amino acids. Trimming shortened V by 1 base and J by 4 bases, and 10 bases separated the two germline ends. Germline-derived CDR1 and CDR2 are SGHDN and FVKESK.

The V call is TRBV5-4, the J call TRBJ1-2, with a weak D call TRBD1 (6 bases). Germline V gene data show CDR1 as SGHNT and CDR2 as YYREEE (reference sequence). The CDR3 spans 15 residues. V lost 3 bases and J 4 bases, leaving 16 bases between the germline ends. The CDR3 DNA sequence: TGTGCCAGCAGCTCGGGAAGGGGGGGCTTCTATGGCTACACCTTC. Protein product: CASSSGRGGFYGYTF.

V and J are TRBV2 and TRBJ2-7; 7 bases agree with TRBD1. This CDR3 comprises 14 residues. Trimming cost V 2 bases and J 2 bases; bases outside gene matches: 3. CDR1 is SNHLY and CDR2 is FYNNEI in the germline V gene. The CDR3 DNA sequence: TGTGCCAGCAGTGAATGGGACAGCCCCTACGAGCAGTACTTC. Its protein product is CASSEWDSPYEQYF.

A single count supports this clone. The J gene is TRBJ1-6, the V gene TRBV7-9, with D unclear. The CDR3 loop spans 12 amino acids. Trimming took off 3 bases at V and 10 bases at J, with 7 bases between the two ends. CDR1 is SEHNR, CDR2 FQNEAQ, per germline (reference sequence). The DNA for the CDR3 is TGTGCCAGCAGCTTGCCCGGGTCACCCCTCCACTTT. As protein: CASSLPGSPLHF. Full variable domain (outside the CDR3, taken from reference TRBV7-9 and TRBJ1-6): DTGVSQNPRHKITKRGQNVTFRCDPISEHNRLYWYRQTLGQGPEFLTYFQNEAQLEKSRLLSDRFSAERPKGSFSTLEIQRTEQGDSAMYLCASSLPGSPLHFGNGTRLTVT.

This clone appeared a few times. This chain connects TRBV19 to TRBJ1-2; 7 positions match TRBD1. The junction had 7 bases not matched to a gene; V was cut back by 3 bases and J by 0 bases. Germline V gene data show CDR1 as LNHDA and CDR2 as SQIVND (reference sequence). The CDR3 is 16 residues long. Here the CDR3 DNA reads TGTGCCAGTAGTATTAGGACAGGACCTACTAACTATGGCTACACCTTC. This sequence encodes CASSIRTGPTNYGYTF. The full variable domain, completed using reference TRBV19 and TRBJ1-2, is DGGITQSPKYLFRKEGQNVTLSCEQNLNHDAMYWYRQDPGQGLRLIYYSQIVNDFQKGDIAEGYSVSREKKESFPLTVTSAQKNPTAFYLCASSIRTGPTNYGYTFGSGTRLTVV.

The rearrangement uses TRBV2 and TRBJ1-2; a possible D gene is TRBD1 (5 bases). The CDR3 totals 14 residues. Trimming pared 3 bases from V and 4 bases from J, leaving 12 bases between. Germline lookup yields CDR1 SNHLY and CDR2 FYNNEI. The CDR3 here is CASSDKGSSYGYTF. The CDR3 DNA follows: TGTGCCAGCAGTGATAAGGGGTCTAGCTATGGCTACACCTTC.

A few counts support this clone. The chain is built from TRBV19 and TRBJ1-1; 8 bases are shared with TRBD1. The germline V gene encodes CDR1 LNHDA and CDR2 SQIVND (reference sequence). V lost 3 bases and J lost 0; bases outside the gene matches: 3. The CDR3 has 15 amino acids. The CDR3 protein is CASSIQTGVNTEAFF. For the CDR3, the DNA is TGTGCCAGTAGTATCCAGACAGGGGTGAACACTGAAGCTTTCTTT. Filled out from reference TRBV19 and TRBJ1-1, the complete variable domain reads DGGITQSPKYLFRKEGQNVTLSCEQNLNHDAMYWYRQDPGQGLRLIYYSQIVNDFQKGDIAEGYSVSREKKESFPLTVTSAQKNPTAFYLCASSIQTGVNTEAFFGQGTRLTVV.